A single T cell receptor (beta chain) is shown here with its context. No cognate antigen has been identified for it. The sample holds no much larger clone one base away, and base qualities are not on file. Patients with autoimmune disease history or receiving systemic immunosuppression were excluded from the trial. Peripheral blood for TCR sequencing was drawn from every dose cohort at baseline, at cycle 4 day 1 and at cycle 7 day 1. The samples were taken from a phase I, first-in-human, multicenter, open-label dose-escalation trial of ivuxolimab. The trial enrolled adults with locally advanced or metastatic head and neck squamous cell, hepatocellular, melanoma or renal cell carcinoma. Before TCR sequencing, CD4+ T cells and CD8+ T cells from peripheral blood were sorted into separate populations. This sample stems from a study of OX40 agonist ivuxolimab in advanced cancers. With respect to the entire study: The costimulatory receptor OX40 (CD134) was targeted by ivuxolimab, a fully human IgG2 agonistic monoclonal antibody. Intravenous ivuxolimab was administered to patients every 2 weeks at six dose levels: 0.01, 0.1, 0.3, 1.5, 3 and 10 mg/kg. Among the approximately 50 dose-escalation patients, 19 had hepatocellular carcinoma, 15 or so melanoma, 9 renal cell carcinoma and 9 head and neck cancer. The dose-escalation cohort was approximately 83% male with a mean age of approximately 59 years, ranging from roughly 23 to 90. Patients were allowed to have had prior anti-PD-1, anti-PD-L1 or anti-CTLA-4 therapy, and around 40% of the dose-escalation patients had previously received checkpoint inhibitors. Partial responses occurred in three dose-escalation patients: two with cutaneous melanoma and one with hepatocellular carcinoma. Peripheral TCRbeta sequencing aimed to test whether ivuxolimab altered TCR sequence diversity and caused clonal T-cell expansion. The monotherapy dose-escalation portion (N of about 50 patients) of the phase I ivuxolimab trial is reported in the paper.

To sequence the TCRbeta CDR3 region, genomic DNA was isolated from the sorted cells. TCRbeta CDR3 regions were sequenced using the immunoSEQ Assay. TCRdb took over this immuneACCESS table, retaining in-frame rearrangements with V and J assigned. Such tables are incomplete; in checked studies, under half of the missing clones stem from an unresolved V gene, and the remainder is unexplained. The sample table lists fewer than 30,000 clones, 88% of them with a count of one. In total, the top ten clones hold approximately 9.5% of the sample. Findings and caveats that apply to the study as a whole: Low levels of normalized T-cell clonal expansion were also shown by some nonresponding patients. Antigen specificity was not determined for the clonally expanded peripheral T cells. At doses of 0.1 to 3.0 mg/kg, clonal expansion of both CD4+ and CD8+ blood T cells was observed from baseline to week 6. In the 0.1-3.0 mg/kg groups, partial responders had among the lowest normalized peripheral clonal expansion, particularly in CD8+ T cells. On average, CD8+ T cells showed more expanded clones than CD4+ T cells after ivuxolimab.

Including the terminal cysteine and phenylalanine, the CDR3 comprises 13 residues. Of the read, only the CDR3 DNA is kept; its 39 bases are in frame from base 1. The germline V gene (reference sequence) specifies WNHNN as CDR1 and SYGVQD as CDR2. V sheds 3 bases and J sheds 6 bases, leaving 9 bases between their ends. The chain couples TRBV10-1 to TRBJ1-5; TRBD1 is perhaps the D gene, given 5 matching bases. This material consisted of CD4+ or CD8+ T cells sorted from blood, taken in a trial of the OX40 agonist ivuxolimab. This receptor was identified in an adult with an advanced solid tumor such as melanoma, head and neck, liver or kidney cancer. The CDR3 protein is CASSDRVGQPQHF. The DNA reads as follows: TGCGCCAGCAGTGACAGGGTGGGTCAGCCCCAGCATTTT.